These 21 T cell receptor beta chains were sequenced from one sample in a study of glioma-infiltrating T cells after dendritic cell vaccination. Documented time point: after dendritic cell vaccination, including at tumor progression/relapse. TCRdb keeps only in-frame clones here, not all; method: immunoSEQ multiplex PCR. The profile shows 90,000 to 140,000 clones, nearly 90% of them singletons. The specimen comprised blood, sampled after dendritic cell vaccination. These receptors all come from a human donor with glioblastoma.

The chain combines TRBV6-1 with TRBJ1-5; TRBD1 matches 12 bases. This CDR3 has 18 amino acids. The germline V gene has CDR1 MNHNS and CDR2 SASEGT. Trimming cost V 4 bases and J 2 bases; bases outside gene matches: 9. The CDR3 loop reads CASSGQGTGGWGNQPQHF. CDR3 sequence (DNA): TGTGCCAGCAGTGGACAAGGGACAGGGGGCTGGGGCAATCAGCCCCAGCATTTT.

The CDR3 sequence: CSVKLTTDSPDTQYF. CDR3 sequence (DNA): TGCAGCGTTAAATTAACAACAGATTCTCCAGATACGCAGTATTTT. The genes are TRBV29-1 and TRBJ2-3; D is unclear. Trimming removed 5 bases at V and 4 bases at J, with 19 bases between. The CDR3 is 15 residues long. The V gene's germline CDR1 is SQVTM and CDR2 ANQGSEA.

The chain recombines TRBV9 with TRBJ1-2; 8 bases are a match to TRBD1. The germline gives CDR1 SGDLS, CDR2 YYNGEE. Trimming at V came to 4 bases and at J to 2 bases, leaving 4 bases not matched to a gene. The CDR3 spans 14 residues. The CDR3 spells CASSNRQGNYGYTF. The CDR3 region has the DNA TGTGCCAGCAGCAATAGACAGGGGAACTATGGCTACACCTTC.

The chain couples TRBV29-1 to TRBJ2-5, with D uncertain. This CDR3 region has 12 residues. V shed 4 bases and J shed 5 bases, with 11 bases lying between them. Germline CDR1 and CDR2: SQVTM and ANQGSEA. Here the CDR3 reads CSVVPVGETQYF. Written as DNA, the CDR3 is TGCAGCGTTGTTCCAGTCGGGGAGACCCAGTACTTC.

The rearrangement links TRBV6-5 to TRBJ1-2; 7 bases align to TRBD1. The V and J ends lost 5 bases and 6 bases, in that order; junction bases with no gene match: 6. CDR1 MNHEY and CDR2 SVGAGI come from the germline V gene. The CDR3 totals 13 residues. CDR3 nucleotide sequence: TGTGCCAGCAGTAAACAGGGGTACGATGGCTACACCTTC. Protein: CASSKQGYDGYTF.

This rearrangement joins TRBV7-6 to TRBJ2-1, with 7 bases identical to TRBD2. CDR3 length: 13 amino acids. The germline gives CDR1 SGHVS, CDR2 FNYEAQ. V was clipped by 4 bases and J by 14 bases; unmatched bases: 11. CDR3 coding DNA: TGTGCCAGCAGCTCGTCTAGCGGAGGCGAGGAGTTCTTC. Its translation: CASSSSSGGEEFF.

V and J are TRBV18 and TRBJ2-1; 9 nucleotides agree with TRBD1. Losses at the gene ends were 3 bases for V and 2 bases for J; bases not matched to a gene: 11. This CDR3 contains 18 residues. Germline V gives CDR1 KGHSH, CDR2 LQKENI. The CDR3 sequence is CASSPQRGGDRAYNEQFF. The CDR3 DNA is TGTGCCAGCTCACCCCAGCGAGGGGGGGACAGGGCCTACAATGAGCAGTTCTTC.

The chain couples TRBV27 to TRBJ2-5, with 9 bases fitting TRBD2. V trimming: 5 bases; J trimming: 4 bases; junction bases outside the gene matches: 8. Germline CDR1 reads MNHEY; CDR2 reads SMNVEV (reference sequence). The CDR3 length is 15 residues. Here the CDR3 DNA reads TGTGCCAGCAGTCCGTACCTAGCGGGACTAGAGACCCAGTACTTC. This codes for CASSPYLAGLETQYF.

V and J are TRBV4-2 and TRBJ2-1, with TRBD1 matching 9 bases. Germline V gene data show CDR1 as LGHNA and CDR2 as YNFKEQ. The CDR3 contains 20 residues. J was trimmed by 5 bases and V by 0 bases; bases with no gene match: 17. The CDR3 here is CASSQEGTVGTGYPHNEQFF. CDR3 sequence (DNA): TGTGCCAGCAGCCAAGAAGGTACCGTCGGGACAGGGTATCCCCACAATGAGCAGTTCTTC.

The rearrangement links TRBV11-3 to TRBJ2-7, with 9 bases matching TRBD2. V trimming: 5 bases; J trimming: 3 bases; junction bases outside the gene matches: 2. The CDR3 extends over 13 amino acids. Germline CDR1 and CDR2: SGHNT and YENEEA. The DNA for the CDR3 is TGTGCCAGCAGCGCTAGCGGGATCTACGAGCAGTACTTC. Its translation is CASSASGIYEQYF.

This clone was seen just once. The CDR3 loop reads CASSYIRLAGTDTQYF. The CDR3 bases are TGTGCCAGCAGCTATATTCGACTAGCGGGAACAGATACGCAGTATTTT. This chain connects TRBV5-6 to TRBJ2-3; 11 bases map to TRBD2. The CDR3 runs to 16 residues. V was pared by 3 bases and J by 3 bases, with 6 bases of the junction left unmatched. Germline values: CDR1 SGHDT, CDR2 YYEEEE.

As for this clone: One end of the junction is discordant with germline, which a read error may explain. The chain is built from TRBV13 and TRBJ2-1; possibly TRBD2 for D (5 bases). CDR1 is PRHDT, CDR2 FYEKMQ, per germline (reference sequence). The CDR3 has 12 residues. This CDR3 is CASSLGSPSLLF. CDR3 sequence (DNA): TGTGCCAGCAGCTTAGGGTCGCCTAGCCTGCTCTTC. Looking up the rest from reference TRBV13 and TRBJ2-1 gives the full variable domain: AAGVIQSPRHLIKEKRETATLKCYPIPRHDTVYWYQQGPGQDPQFLISFYEKMQSDKGSIPDRFSAQQFSDYHSELNMSSLELGDSALYFCASSLGSPSLLFGPGTRLTVL.

Remarks on this clone: At one of its ends the junction is not consistent with the germline gene, which may arise from a read error. The J gene is TRBJ2-5, the V gene TRBV7-7; weak D call: TRBD2 (6 bases). Germline lookup yields CDR1 SSHAT and CDR2 FNYEAQ (reference sequence). The CDR3 consists of 14 residues. For the CDR3, the DNA is TGTGCTAGCAGCCCGTCGGGGGTTGATCAGACCCAGTACTTC. Its translation is CASSPSGVDQTQYF.

The V gene is TRBV5-1, the J gene TRBJ2-2; tentative D call: TRBD2 (6 bases). This CDR3 is built from 17 residues. Germline CDR1 is SGHRS and CDR2 is YFSETQ. The V gene lost 0 bases and the J gene lost 0 bases, with 12 bases spanning the gap. CDR3 nucleotide sequence: TGCGCCAGCAGCTTGGGGGGAGGAATCTCGAACACCGGGGAGCTGTTTTTT. This codes for CASSLGGGISNTGELFF.

This clone was observed once. CDR3 DNA: TGTGCTAGTGGTTTGGCTACCCACCCCAGGGGAGATGGGACCGGGGAGCTGTTTTTT. As protein: CASGLATHPRGDGTGELFF. This chain connects TRBV12-5 to TRBJ2-2; a possible D gene is TRBD1 (6 bases). Trimming cost V 1 base and J 5 bases, with 23 bases left between them. Germline CDR1 and CDR2: LGHNT and FRNRAP. The length of the CDR3 is 19 residues. Using reference TRBV12-5 and TRBJ2-2 for the parts outside the CDR3, the full variable domain is DARVTQTPRHKVTEMGQEVTMRCQPILGHNTVFWYRQTMMQGLELLAYFRNRAPLDDSGMPKDRFSAEMPDATLATLKIQPSEPRDSAVYFCASGLATHPRGDGTGELFFGEGSRLTVL.

V and J are TRBV18 and TRBJ2-7; TRBD1 matches at 7 bases. Germline-derived CDR1 and CDR2 are KGHSH and LQKENI. This CDR3 comprises 15 residues. With V trimmed by 5 bases and J by 0 bases, 7 bases remained unmatched. This CDR3 is CASSEGQAFSYEQYF. The DNA of the CDR3 is TGTGCCAGCTCAGAAGGACAGGCCTTCTCCTACGAGCAGTACTTC.

The chain recombines TRBV5-4 with TRBJ1-1; D unresolved. Germline V gene data show CDR1 as SGHNT and CDR2 as YYREEE (reference sequence). V dropped 4 bases and J dropped 1 base, with 11 bases sitting between them. This CDR3 contains 14 residues. CDR3: CASSPEAANTEAFF. CDR3 coding DNA: TGTGCCAGCAGCCCTGAGGCAGCGAACACTGAAGCTTTCTTT.

The genes are TRBV5-1 and TRBJ1-2, with TRBD1 matching over 10 bases. The CDR3 loop spans 16 amino acids. Trimming cost V 0 bases and J 7 bases; bases outside gene matches: 9. Germline lookup yields CDR1 SGHRS and CDR2 YFSETQ. The CDR3 region has the DNA TGCGCCAGCAGCTTGGATCCGGGACAGGGGTCTACTGGCTACACCTTC. Amino acids: CASSLDPGQGSTGYTF.

V usage is TRBV5-6 and J usage is TRBJ2-7; D not certain. Germline-derived CDR1 and CDR2 are SGHDT and YYEEEE. The CDR3 extends over 14 amino acids. Trimming took 3 bases from V and 2 from J, leaving 12 bases between them. The CDR3, as DNA: TGTGCCAGCAGCTCAATGGGCCCGACCTACGAGCAGTACTTC. Protein product: CASSSMGPTYEQYF. The whole variable domain, remainder taken from reference TRBV5-6 and TRBJ2-7, is DAGVTQSPTHLIKTRGQQVTLRCSPKSGHDTVSWYQQALGQGPQFIFQYYEEEERQRGNFPDRFSGHQFPNYSSELNVNALLLGDSALYLCASSSMGPTYEQYFGPGTRLTVT.

J is TRBJ1-3 and V is TRBV19, with D unclear. V lost 2 bases and J 4 bases, leaving 9 bases between the germline ends. The CDR3 runs to 14 residues. Germline V gene sequence: CDR1 LNHDA, CDR2 SQIVND (reference sequence). The chain's CDR3 is CASSIQFSGNTIYF. CDR3 DNA sequence: TGTGCCAGTAGTATACAGTTCTCGGGAAACACCATATATTTT.

CDR3 nucleotide sequence: TGTGCCAGCAGTGAGGTGGGGGCTAGCAATCAGCCCCAGCATTTT. The encoded protein is CASSEVGASNQPQHF. The rearrangement links TRBV6-1 to TRBJ1-5; TRBD1 might be the D (6 bases). The CDR3 is made up of 15 amino acids. The V end was cut by 3 bases, the J end by 0 bases, with 9 bases between. From germline, CDR1 is MNHNS and CDR2 SASEGT.